What follows describes a single T cell receptor beta chain. The antigen is not known. Some clones are missing from TCRdb's copy, which holds only in-frame ones; the method was immunoSEQ multiplex PCR. Among roughly 140,000 clones listed, under 95% were seen once. The sample originates from a study of T cell responses to AZD1222 COVID-19 vaccine. Findings and limits, study-wide: A rise in Spike-specific TCR breadth and depth followed two AZD1222 doses. At baseline, just a handful of AZD1222 recipients tested seropositive. All repertoire sampling was performed exclusively after the peak T cell response. The reported proportion of spike-specific TCRs targeting unmutated variant regions was nearly half.

The CDR3 runs 19 residues. Germline lookup yields CDR1 MGHRA and CDR2 YSYEKL. V was trimmed by 0 bases and J by 4 bases, leaving 24 bases between them. Sequences were derived from peripheral blood, sampled on day 0 of AZD1222 vaccination. The sequence derives from an adult in good health. The V gene is TRBV4-1, the J gene TRBJ1-2; D is perhaps TRBD1 (5 bases). The CDR3, as DNA: TGCGCCAGCAGCCAAGAAGTCCGGGTAGGGGATGTAATTATCTATGGCTACACCTTC. Translated, it gives CASSQEVRVGDVIIYGYTF.